This TCR beta chain was recovered during a study of CD8 T cells in Susac syndrome. The CDR3 has 16 amino acids. Germline V CDR1 and CDR2: SGHKS, YYEKEE (reference sequence). V dropped 4 bases and J dropped 5 bases, with 22 bases sitting between them. TEMRA cells were FACS-enriched, with CD8+ and CD4+ T cells isolated negatively. Random hexamers served to reverse transcribe roughly 0.5 to 1 ug RNA. Across 54 Vbeta and 13 Jbeta, TCR beta CDR3 was amplified with immunoSEQ multiplex PCR. Each CDR3 protein gets one entry after TCRdb re-called the immunoSEQ multiplex PCR reads with MiXCR. Of 45,000 to 60,000 distinct CDR3 sequences in the sample, roughly 93% are singletons; the top ten hold roughly 0.5%.

The sample taken for sequencing was CD8+ T cells from PBMCs. The clonotype comes from a human donor with multiple sclerosis. The chain links TRBV5-5 to TRBJ2-7; no firm D call. CDR3 sequence (DNA): TGTGCCAGCAGCACCCGTCATGGGCAAGTATGGGACGAGCAGTACTTC. Protein product: CASSTRHGQVWDEQYF. The full variable domain, in which reference TRBV5-5 and TRBJ2-7 provide the parts outside the CDR3, is DAGVTQSPTHLIKTRGQQVTLRCSPISGHKSVSWYQQVLGQGPQFIFQYYEKEERGRGNFPDRFSARQFPNYSSELNVNALLLGDSALYLCASSTRHGQVWDEQYFGPGTRLTVT.